The clone carrying this T cell receptor (beta chain) was recorded at least ten times. Its antigen remains unknown. This sample is drawn from a study of regulatory T cells in long-lasting Graves disease. Points from the study as a whole: Persistent disease preferred TRBV28, TRBJ1-2 and TRBJ2-5.

Time point of the sample: newly diagnosed GD, antithyroid drugs for less than 3 months. Extracted RNA from PBMCs served as the source of the TCR library. It was by American Thyroid Association guidelines that Graves' disease was diagnosed. V was pared by 7 bases and J by 3 bases, with 13 bases between. Germline values: CDR1 MNHNS, CDR2 SASEGT. The CDR3 extends over 13 amino acids. iRepertoire HTBI primers and Arm-PCR of CDR3 regions built TCR beta libraries. MiXCR, applied by TCRdb to the multiplex PCR reads, yields one record per CDR3 protein. The repertoire holds around 500,000 distinct CDR3 sequences, with around an eighth as singletons. These data were likewise used in another study, on T cells in Graves' hyperthyroidism and ophthalmopathy. From that study: Ophthalmopathy, which appeared later, was predicted by the model a median about 6 months before onset.

The receptor's source is a young man with Graves disease. The sequenced sample was peripheral blood mononuclear cells (PBMCs), obtained at new diagnosis, from a patient treated with antithyroid drugs. The chain is built from TRBV6-1 and TRBJ2-7; D ambiguous. CDR3 DNA: TGTGCCAGCACTGTGGAGATCCTCTACGAGCAGTACTTC. Translated: CASTVEILYEQYF.